This TCR beta chain was observed in a study of T cell responses to AZD1222 COVID-19 vaccine. Germline V lookup: CDR1 MDHEN, CDR2 SYDVKM. This CDR3 has 14 residues. The junction had 7 bases not matched to a gene; V was cut back by 5 bases and J by 9 bases. The assay was immunoSEQ multiplex PCR, and TCRdb's table has in-frame clones only and misses some. The sample includes around 94,000 clones, nearly 90% seen only once; the top ten take roughly a fifth. The material sequenced was peripheral blood, taken on day 0 of AZD1222 vaccination. The V gene is TRBV28, the J gene TRBJ1-6; 7 nucleotides line up with TRBD1. This sequence was found in an adult in good health. CDR3 sequence: CASSTGTVGSPLHF. The CDR3, as DNA: TGTGCCAGCAGTACCGGGACAGTTGGTTCACCCCTCCACTTT.